The 8 T cell receptor beta chains listed next were all sequenced from one sample in a study of blood T cell repertoires in COVID-19. Method: immunoSEQ multiplex PCR; TCRdb's copy keeps in-frame clones and lacks some. The repertoire holds more than 95,000 clones, 85% seen once, with 3.5% to 5% in the top ten. Material for sequencing was peripheral blood. These receptors were obtained from a man aged 45-65 years with acute or convalescent COVID-19.

In nucleotides, the CDR3 is TGTGCCAGTGCTAGCGGGGGCAGGGGAGAGACCCAGTACTTC. As protein: CASASGGRGETQYF. J is TRBJ2-5 and V is TRBV19; TRBD2 aligns across 10 bases. The J segment lost 4 bases and the V segment lost 8 bases, leaving 7 bases of the junction unmatched. The CDR3 runs to 14 residues. Germline-derived CDR1 and CDR2 are LNHDA and SQIVND (reference sequence).

The DNA for the CDR3 is TGTGCCTGGAACGGGGGGGAGCGAACAACCTACGAGCAGTACTTC. This encodes CAWNGGERTTYEQYF. The chain recombines TRBV30 with TRBJ2-7; 8 bases align to TRBD2. CDR1 and CDR2 (germline): GTSNPN, SVGIG (reference sequence). The CDR3 contains 15 residues. V lost 4 bases, J lost 2 bases, and 10 bases stayed unmatched. The variable domain in full, with the rest retrieved from reference TRBV30 and TRBJ2-7, is SQTIHQWPATLVQPVGSPLSLECTVEGTSNPNLYWYRQAAGRGLQLLFYSVGIGQISSEVPQNLSASRPQDRQFILSSKKLLLSDSGFYLCAWNGGERTTYEQYFGPGTRLTVT.

This clone was detected only once. This sample also contains other DNA sequences that code for the same CDR3. This chain connects TRBV5-1 to TRBJ1-1; D uncertain. The germline V and J ends were trimmed by 0 bases and 1 base, with 7 bases remaining between them. The CDR3 has 14 residues. Germline CDR1 and CDR2: SGHRS and YFSETQ. Here the CDR3 DNA reads TGCGCCAGCAGCTTGGGACACTCGAACACTGAAGCTTTCTTT. Translating gives CASSLGHSNTEAFF. Filled out from reference TRBV5-1 and TRBJ1-1, the complete variable domain reads KAGVTQTPRYLIKTRGQQVTLSCSPISGHRSVSWYQQTPGQGLQFLFEYFSETQRNKGNFPGRFSGRQFSNSRSEMNVSTLELGDSALYLCASSLGHSNTEAFFGQGTRLTVV.

The chain recombines TRBV18 with TRBJ1-1; D is unclear. The CDR3 is 14 amino acids. V lost 2 bases and J 4 bases, leaving 11 bases between the germline ends. Per germline, CDR1 KGHSH and CDR2 LQKENI. The CDR3 bases are TGTGCCAGCTCACCATCCTCCCTGAGCACTGAAGCTTTCTTT. This codes for CASSPSSLSTEAFF.

The gene calls are TRBV20-1 and TRBJ2-7; 8 positions match TRBD2. With V trimmed by 4 bases and J by 6 bases, 2 bases remained unmatched. The CDR3 loop spans 11 amino acids. Germline lookup yields CDR1 DFQATT and CDR2 SNEGSKA (reference sequence). This CDR3 reads CSAKGTSEQYF. The CDR3 DNA reads TGCAGTGCTAAGGGGACTAGCGAGCAGTACTTC.

The CDR3 sequence is CSASTTSDTQYF. DNA for the CDR3: TGCAGTGCTAGTACGACATCAGATACGCAGTATTTT. This chain links TRBV20-1 with TRBJ2-3, with no clear D. V lost 3 bases and J lost 4, with 8 bases in between. The CDR3 sequence is 12 residues long. Germline V gene data show CDR1 as DFQATT and CDR2 as SNEGSKA (reference sequence).

The chain has TRBV4-1 and TRBJ2-2, with TRBD2 as a possible D gene (7 bases). From germline, CDR1 is MGHRA and CDR2 YSYEKL. The CDR3 is 17 residues long. V was clipped by 0 bases and J by 2 bases, with 13 bases between them. The CDR3 protein is CASSQDRGGGNTGELFF. CDR3 bases: TGCGCCAGCAGCCAAGATCGGGGCGGGGGCAACACCGGGGAGCTGTTTTTT.

CDR3 sequence: CASSSPGGRGNTYEQYF. CDR3 DNA: TGTGCCAGCAGTTCCCCGGGTGGGCGGGGGAATACCTACGAGCAGTACTTC. V gene TRBV28 combines with J gene TRBJ2-7; TRBD2 aligns across 7 bases. This CDR3 spans 17 amino acids. Germline-derived CDR1 and CDR2 are MDHEN and SYDVKM. The ends lost 4 bases at V and 2 bases at J; junction bases unmatched: 14.